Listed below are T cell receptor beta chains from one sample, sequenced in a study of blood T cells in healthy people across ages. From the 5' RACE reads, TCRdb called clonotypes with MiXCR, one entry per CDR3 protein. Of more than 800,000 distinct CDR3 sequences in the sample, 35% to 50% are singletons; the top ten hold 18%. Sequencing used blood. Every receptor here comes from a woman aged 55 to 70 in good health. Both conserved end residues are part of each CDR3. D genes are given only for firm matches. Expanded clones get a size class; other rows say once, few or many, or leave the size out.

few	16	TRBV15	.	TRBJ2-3	TGTGCCACCAGCAGAGATCGGGTGGGAAGCACAGATACGCAGTATTTT	CATSRDRVGSTDTQYF
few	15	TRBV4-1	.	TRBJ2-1	TGCGCCAGCAGCCAAGAGGCGTCTAAGTCCAATGAGCAGTTCTTC	CASSQEASKSNEQFF
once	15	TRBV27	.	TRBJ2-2	TGTGCCAGCAGCCCTCGGGGCGGATCGACCGGGGAGCTGTTTTTT	CASSPRGGSTGELFF
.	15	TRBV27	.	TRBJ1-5	TGTGCCAGCAGGTGGACTGGGGGGAGCAATCAGCCCCAGCATTTT	CASRWTGGSNQPQHF
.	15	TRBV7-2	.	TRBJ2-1	TGTGCCAGCAGCCCAAAAGAGACTATCTACAATGAGCAGTTCTTC	CASSPKETIYNEQFF
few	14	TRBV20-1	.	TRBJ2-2	TGCAGTGCTAGGCCTGGACAGAACACCGGGGAGCTGTTTTTT	CSARPGQNTGELFF
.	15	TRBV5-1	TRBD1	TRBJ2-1	TGCGCCAGCAGCTGGGGACAGGGTTCCTACAATGAGCAGTTCTTC	CASSWGQGSYNEQFF
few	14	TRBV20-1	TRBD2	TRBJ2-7	TGCAGTGCTAGAGATGAGACTAGCAGTTACGAGCAGTACTTC	CSARDETSSYEQYF
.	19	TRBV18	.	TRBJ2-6	TGTGCCAGCTCACCACAGGCTATGAACCAAGTCTCTGGGGCCAACGTCCTGACTTTC	CASSPQAMNQVSGANVLTF
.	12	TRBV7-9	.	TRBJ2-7	TGTGCCAGCAGCCCTTCGATGGACGAGCAGTACTTC	CASSPSMDEQYF
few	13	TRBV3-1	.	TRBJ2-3	TGTGCCAGCAGCCAACAGTTGCGGGATACGCAGTATTTT	CASSQQLRDTQYF
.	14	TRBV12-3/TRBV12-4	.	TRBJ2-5	TGTGCCAGCAGTCGAGAGGGGGTTAAAGAGACCCAGTACTTC	CASSREGVKETQYF
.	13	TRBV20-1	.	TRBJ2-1	TGCAGTGCGAATAGCGGTTTATATATTGAGCAGTTCTTC	CSANSGLYIEQFF
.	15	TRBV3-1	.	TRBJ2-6	TGTGCCAGCAGCCAACCCCGATCTGGGGCCAACGTCCTGACTTTC	CASSQPRSGANVLTF
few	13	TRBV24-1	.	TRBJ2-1	TGTGCCACCAGTGATTTAAGGGGGGATGAGCAGTTCTTC	CATSDLRGDEQFF
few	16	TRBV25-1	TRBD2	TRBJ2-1	TGTGCCAATTCGACTAGCGGGATTTGCTCCTACAATGAGCAGTTCTTC	CANSTSGICSYNEQFF
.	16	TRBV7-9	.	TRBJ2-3	TGTGCCAGCAGCCTCGGGGTCGAGCGAAGCACAGATACGCAGTATTTT	CASSLGVERSTDTQYF
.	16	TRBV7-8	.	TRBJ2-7	TGTGCCAGCAGCTTAATGACCGGGACTCCTACCTACGAGCAGTACTTC	CASSLMTGTPTYEQYF
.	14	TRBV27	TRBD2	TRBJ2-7	TGTGCCAGTAAGAGCGGGAGCTCCTACAATGAGCAGTACTTC	CASKSGSSYNEQYF
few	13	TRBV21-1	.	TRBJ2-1	TGTGCCAGCAGCAAAGTTGGGCGGGAGAAGCAGTTCTTC	CASSKVGREKQFF
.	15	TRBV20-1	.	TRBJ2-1	TGCAGTGCTAGAGATTATGTGAGGGGGGGGGATGAGCAGTTCTTC	CSARDYVRGGDEQFF
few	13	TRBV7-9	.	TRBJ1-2	TGTGCCAGCGCTACCGAGTTCCTCTATGGCTACACCTTC	CASATEFLYGYTF
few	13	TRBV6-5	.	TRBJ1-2	TGTGCCAGCCACCAACCCGGGGGGTTTGGCTACACCTTC	CASHQPGGFGYTF
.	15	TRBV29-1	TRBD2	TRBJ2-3	TGCAGCGTCGCTCTACTAGCGGGCGATCCAGATACGCAGTATTTT	CSVALLAGDPDTQYF
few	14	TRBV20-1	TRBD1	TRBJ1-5	TGCAGTGCGGACAGGTCCGGCAGCAATCAGCCCCAGCATTTT	CSADRSGSNQPQHF
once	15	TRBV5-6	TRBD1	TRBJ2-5	TGTGCCAACAGCTGGGAGACAGGGGACCAAGAGACCCAGTACTTC	CANSWETGDQETQYF
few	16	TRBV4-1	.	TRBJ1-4	TGCGCCAGCAGCCAAGATATCAGGAGAACTAATGAAAAACTGTTTTTT	CASSQDIRRTNEKLFF
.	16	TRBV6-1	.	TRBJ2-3	TGTGCCAGCAGTGCCTCGAGGGGCTGGAGCACAGATACGCAGTATTTT	CASSASRGWSTDTQYF
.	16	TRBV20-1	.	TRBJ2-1	TGCAGTGCCCCCAGGCTAACCGGCACTCTGGGCAAGGAGCAGTTCTTC	CSAPRLTGTLGKEQFF
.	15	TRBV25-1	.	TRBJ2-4	TGTGCCAGCAGTGAAGAAAAGGGGTGGGTGAGAATTCAGTACTTC	CASSEEKGWVRIQYF
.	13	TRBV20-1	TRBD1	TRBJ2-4	TGCAGTGCCGCGACAGGGAGCGGAAACATTCAGTACTTC	CSAATGSGNIQYF
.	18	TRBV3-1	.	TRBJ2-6	TGTGCCAGCAGCCAGCCCCCAGGGGTGATCTCTGGGGCCAACGTCCTGACTTTC	CASSQPPGVISGANVLTF
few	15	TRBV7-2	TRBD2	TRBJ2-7	TGTGCCAGCAGCTTAGAGCGGGGATGGGCCTACGAGCAGTACTTC	CASSLERGWAYEQYF
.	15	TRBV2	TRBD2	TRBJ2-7	TGTGCCAGCAGGGCGGGACTAGCGGGGCCATACGAGCGGTACTTC	CASRAGLAGPYERYF
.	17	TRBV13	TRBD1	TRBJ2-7	TGTGCCAGCAGCTTAAGGATTCGGACAGGGACCACCTACGAGCAGTACTTC	CASSLRIRTGTTYEQYF
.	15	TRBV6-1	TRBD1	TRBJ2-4	TGTGCCAGCAAGTCCTCCGGGACAGGGTACAACATTCAGTACTTC	CASKSSGTGYNIQYF
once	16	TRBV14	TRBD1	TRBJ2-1	TGTGCCAGCAGCCAGCAGGACAGGGGGCTTTACAATGAGCAGTTCTTC	CASSQQDRGLYNEQFF
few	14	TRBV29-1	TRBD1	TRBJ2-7	TGCAGCGCCCTAGAAAACAGGGGGCGGGCCGAGCAGTACTTC	CSALENRGRAEQYF
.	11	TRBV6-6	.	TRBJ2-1	TGTGCCAGCCCCGACAGAGATGAGCAGTTCTTC	CASPDRDEQFF
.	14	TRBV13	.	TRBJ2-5	TGTGCCAGCAGCCCGTGGGGGGCTCAAGAGACCCAGTACTTC	CASSPWGAQETQYF
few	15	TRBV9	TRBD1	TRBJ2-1	TGTGCCAGCAGCGTAGATGGGACAGACTACAATGAGCAGTTCTTC	CASSVDGTDYNEQFF
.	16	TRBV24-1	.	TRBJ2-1	TGTACCACCAGTGATTCCGAACAGGGAGTTGTTAATGAGCAGTTCTTC	CTTSDSEQGVVNEQFF
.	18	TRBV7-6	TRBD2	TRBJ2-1	TGTGCCAGCAGCTTAGGTCTGACTAGCGGGATCACCTACAATGAGCAGTTCTTC	CASSLGLTSGITYNEQFF
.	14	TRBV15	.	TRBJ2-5	TGTGCCACCAGCTCCTCGGGGCCGGGAGAGACCCAGTACTTC	CATSSSGPGETQYF
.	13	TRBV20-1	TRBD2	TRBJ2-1	TGCAGTGCTAGCAGCGGGAGGGCTAGTGAGCAGTTCTTC	CSASSGRASEQFF